Sequencing of this T cell receptor (beta chain) was carried out in a study of blood T cell repertoires in COVID-19. Assay: immunoSEQ multiplex PCR; the TCRdb copy retains only in-frame clones and omits some. Found here are about 75,000 clones, more than 65% of them singletons; the top ten hold around 22%. J was trimmed by 4 bases and V by 3 bases; bases with no gene match: 5. The CDR3 has 14 residues. CDR1 and CDR2 from the germline V gene are MNHEY and SVGAGI. This receptor was obtained from a woman aged 45-60 years with acute or convalescent COVID-19. The chain carries TRBV6-5 and TRBJ1-2, with 7 bases identical to TRBD1. The sample was peripheral blood. CDR3 sequence reads: CASSYRQGRYGYTF. The CDR3 nucleotides are TGTGCCAGCAGTTATAGACAGGGCCGCTATGGCTACACCTTC.